This T cell receptor (beta chain) comes out of a study of blood T cell repertoires in COVID-19. Across the study: Material from acute and convalescent COVID-19 was sourced from the United States, Italy and Spain.

The CDR3 has 13 residues. V lost 2 bases and J 6 bases, leaving 9 bases between the germline ends. CDR1 is MRHNA, CDR2 SNTAGT, per germline. Authors' methods: Estimates of nucleated cell counts were drawn from the amplification of reference gene primers. Sequencing was performed with immunoSEQ multiplex PCR; in TCRdb, only in-frame clones are kept and a portion is missing. V and J calls and clone size are copied from that table; D and trimming were computed from the DNA. The repertoire holds about 300,000 clones, around 89% seen once, with about 6% in the top ten. The sequenced sample consisted of peripheral blood. The V call is TRBV6-4, the J call TRBJ2-3; unclear D gene. The source of this sequence is a woman between 45 and 65 years old with COVID-19, enrolled during active disease. CDR3 nucleotides: TGTGCCAGCAGTGACGGGCTTCGGGATACGCAGTATTTT. This sequence encodes CASSDGLRDTQYF.